One sample yielded the 31 T cell receptor beta chains listed below, sequenced in a study of T cell responses to AZD1222 COVID-19 vaccine (dated by TCRdb to the early 2020s). The time point label of this sample denotes: baseline before first vaccination. The library was built by means of the immunoSEQ multiplex PCR assay. Entries here come from immuneACCESS through TCRdb and include only in-frame sequences with V and J called. Some clones fail to appear in such tables; in the studies checked, an unresolved V gene covers under half of the shortfall, and the cause of the remainder is unknown. This sample has some 120,000 clones in its table, and 85% to 90% of those were observed once. The ten largest clones take up around 30% of the sample. The sample here was peripheral blood, taken on day 0 of AZD1222 vaccination. Receptor source: an adult in good health.

The V gene is TRBV11-2, the J gene TRBJ2-1, with TRBD1 matching over 8 bases. With 0 bases clipped from V and 3 bases from J, the junction kept 1 base outside the gene matches. The CDR3 is 15 residues long. In germline, CDR1 is SGHAT, CDR2 FQNNGV. CDR3 loop: CASSLEGTGYNEQFF. The CDR3 bases are TGTGCCAGCAGCTTAGAGGGGACAGGCTACAATGAGCAGTTCTTC.

J is TRBJ1-2 and V is TRBV4-2; possibly TRBD1 for D (5 bases). The CDR3 covers 15 residues. Trimming took off 2 bases at V and 8 bases at J, with 18 bases between the two ends. The germline CDR1 and CDR2 sequences are LGHNA and YNFKEQ. CDR3 sequence: CASSQTTGRGEGYTF. CDR3 DNA sequence: TGTGCCAGCAGCCAAACAACGGGCAGAGGGGAGGGCTACACCTTC.

The gene calls are TRBV14 and TRBJ1-1; possibly TRBD1 for D (5 bases). Trimming took off 4 bases at V and 1 base at J, with 10 bases between the two ends. Germline loops: CDR1 SGHDN, CDR2 FVKESK. This CDR3 has 14 amino acids. The CDR3 loop is CASSPGPANTEAFF. Written as DNA, the CDR3 is TGTGCCAGCAGCCCGGGACCGGCGAACACTGAAGCTTTCTTT.

The CDR3 nucleotides are TGTGCCAGCAGCCGGGCGGGAGTAGATACGCAGTATTTT. Amino acid sequence: CASSRAGVDTQYF. V and J are TRBV7-9 and TRBJ2-3; TRBD2 matches 7 bases. This CDR3 is built from 13 residues. The ends lost 5 bases at V and 5 bases at J; junction bases unmatched: 4. The V gene's germline CDR1 is SEHNR and CDR2 FQNEAQ (reference sequence).

The V call is TRBV11-1, the J call TRBJ2-2; TRBD1 aligns across 8 bases. Germline trimming cut 1 base from V and 5 bases from J; bases unmatched to any gene: 6. Germline loops: CDR1 SGHAT, CDR2 FQDESV (reference sequence). The CDR3 is made up of 16 amino acids. Here the CDR3 DNA reads TGTGCCAGCAGCTTAGTGGACAGGGAGGTAACCGGGGAGCTGTTTTTT. It specifies CASSLVDREVTGELFF.

This clone was recorded at least ten times. V is TRBV9 and J is TRBJ2-7; TRBD2 matches at 8 bases. Germline CDR1 SGDLS, CDR2 YYNGEE. The CDR3 covers 14 residues. With 3 bases clipped from V and 5 bases from J, the junction kept 7 bases outside the gene matches. CDR3: CASSGGERGNEQYF. CDR3 sequence (DNA): TGTGCCAGCAGCGGCGGGGAGCGGGGGAACGAGCAGTACTTC.

The V and J genes are TRBV5-1 and TRBJ2-7, with TRBD1 as a possible D gene (6 bases). The CDR3 is 16 amino acids. The V and J ends lost 4 bases and 2 bases respectively, with 19 bases between them. The germline V gene has CDR1 SGHRS and CDR2 YFSETQ. The CDR3 coding sequence is TGCGCCAGCAGCAAGACCGGGACACAGGTGACCTACGAGCAGTACTTC. Translating gives CASSKTGTQVTYEQYF.

V gene TRBV30 combines with J gene TRBJ1-5; D might be TRBD1 (5 bases). Germline V gene lookup returns CDR1 GTSNPN and CDR2 SVGIG (reference sequence). With 0 bases removed from V and 0 bases from J, the gap between germline ends came to 12 bases. This CDR3 is 16 amino acids long. For the CDR3, the DNA is TGTGCCTGGAGTGTACGGGGGGGGTATAGCAATCAGCCCCAGCATTTT. It translates to CAWSVRGGYSNQPQHF.

V is TRBV19 and J is TRBJ1-3; tentatively, D is TRBD1 (5 bases). This CDR3 is built from 14 residues. Germline V CDR1 and CDR2: LNHDA, SQIVND (reference sequence). The V end was cut by 5 bases, the J end by 0 bases, with 8 bases between. The CDR3 reads CASSDRHSGNTIYF. For the CDR3, the DNA is TGTGCCAGTAGTGACAGACACTCTGGAAACACCATATATTTT. The full variable domain, its missing parts supplied by reference TRBV19 and TRBJ1-3, is DGGITQSPKYLFRKEGQNVTLSCEQNLNHDAMYWYRQDPGQGLRLIYYSQIVNDFQKGDIAEGYSVSREKKESFPLTVTSAQKNPTAFYLCASSDRHSGNTIYFGEGSWLTVV.

V and J are TRBV6-4 and TRBJ1-1, with D maybe TRBD1 (6 bases). Germline V gives CDR1 MRHNA, CDR2 SNTAGT. CDR3 length: 14 residues. Trimming shortened V by 3 bases and J by 3 bases, and 11 bases separated the two germline ends. DNA for the CDR3: TGTGCCAGCAGTGATCGGCCAGGGGACACTGAAGCTTTCTTT. Its translation is CASSDRPGDTEAFF.

The chain couples TRBV7-2 to TRBJ2-1; 10 bases line up with TRBD2. CDR3 length: 18 residues. In germline, CDR1 is SGHTA, CDR2 FQGNSA. The V and J ends lost 6 bases and 0 bases, in that order; junction bases with no gene match: 11. The CDR3 region is CASSTSGIRRSSYNEQFF. CDR3 DNA sequence: TGTGCCAGCAGTACTAGCGGGATTAGGAGGAGCTCCTACAATGAGCAGTTCTTC.

This clone was seen only once. This chain links TRBV6-5 with TRBJ1-1; no firm D call. Germline loops: CDR1 MNHEY, CDR2 SVGAGI. The CDR3 length is 12 residues. V lost 8 bases to trimming and J lost 11 bases, with 18 bases between them. The CDR3 loop is CASASSGLGAFF. The CDR3 coding sequence is TGTGCCAGCGCCTCCAGTGGGCTAGGGGCTTTCTTT.

V and J are TRBV3-1 (or the pseudogene TRBV3-2) and TRBJ1-2; D is possibly TRBD1 (6 bases). Germline V lookup: CDR1 LGHDT, CDR2 YNNKEL (reference sequence). This CDR3 spans 12 amino acids. V was pared by 4 bases and J by 5 bases, with 8 bases between. CDR3 sequence reads: CASSRTEYGYTF. CDR3 DNA sequence: TGTGCCAGCAGCCGGACAGAGTATGGCTACACCTTC.

The CDR3 sequence is CASSVAGGGGTDTQYF. CDR3 nucleotide sequence: TGTGCCAGCAGCGTAGCCGGGGGGGGCGGCACAGATACGCAGTATTTT. The chain carries TRBV9 and TRBJ2-3, with 8 positions matching TRBD2. The CDR3 runs to 16 residues. V shed 0 bases, J shed 1 base, and the junction held 4 bases outside the gene matches. Germline V gene data show CDR1 as SGDLS and CDR2 as YYNGEE.

The chain is built from TRBV30 and TRBJ2-2; perhaps TRBD2 as D (7 bases). Germline CDR1 GTSNPN, CDR2 SVGIG (reference sequence). The CDR3 has 14 residues. The V end was cut by 5 bases, the J end by 6 bases, with 16 bases between. This CDR3 reads CAWWIGGGAGELFF. The DNA for the CDR3 is TGTGCCTGGTGGATAGGGGGAGGGGCCGGGGAGCTGTTTTTT.

V is TRBV6-5 and J is TRBJ2-5, with 8 bases lining up with TRBD2. V lost 6 bases to trimming and J lost 5 bases; unmatched junction nucleotides: 5. This CDR3 region has 13 residues. Germline V gene sequence: CDR1 MNHEY, CDR2 SVGAGI. This CDR3 reads CASRREGRETQYF. CDR3 in DNA: TGTGCCAGCAGACGGGAGGGCCGGGAGACCCAGTACTTC.

The V and J genes are TRBV24-1 and TRBJ1-1, with 7 bases aligning to TRBD1. Unmatched junction bases numbered 19, after V lost 1 base and J lost 3 bases. Germline V gives CDR1 KGHDR, CDR2 SFDVKD. This CDR3 comprises 20 residues. The CDR3 DNA reads as TGTGCCACCAGTGATTTTTTTTTCCGACAGGGAGGGTATGGGGACACTGAAGCTTTCTTT. It is translated as CATSDFFFRQGGYGDTEAFF.

This clone appeared once. The genes are TRBV3-1 (or the pseudogene TRBV3-2) and TRBJ2-6, with D perhaps assigned TRBD1 or TRBD2 (5 bases each). Germline V gene lookup returns CDR1 LGHDT and CDR2 YNNKEL (reference sequence). V was cut by 5 bases and J by 1 base, with 24 bases left in between. This CDR3 is 20 amino acids long. CDR3 nucleotide sequence: TGTGCCAGCAGCGCAGCCGGGACCAAGAGTCTCCTATCTGGGGCCAACGTCCTGACTTTC. It codes for CASSAAGTKSLLSGANVLTF.

This clone is a singleton in its sample. The chain combines TRBV25-1 with TRBJ1-4; 7 bases align to TRBD1. This CDR3 has 16 amino acids. The germline CDR1 and CDR2 sequences are MGHDK and SYGVNS. Unmatched junction bases numbered 11, after V lost 2 bases and J lost 8 bases. CDR3 in DNA: TGTGCCAGCAGTGAAAAAGAGCAGGGGGTCGGCGAAAAACTGTTTTTT. This encodes CASSEKEQGVGEKLFF.

The CDR3 here is CASSQAGPANYGYTF. CDR3 in DNA: TGTGCCAGCAGCCAAGCAGGGCCCGCTAACTATGGCTACACCTTC. The chain couples TRBV3-1 (or the pseudogene TRBV3-2) to TRBJ1-2, with a weak D call TRBD1 (5 bases). The V gene lost 1 base and the J gene lost 0 bases, with 9 bases spanning the gap. The CDR3 has 15 amino acids. From germline, CDR1 is LGHDT and CDR2 YNNKEL (reference sequence).

This chain connects TRBV29-1 to TRBJ2-7; 10 bases line up with TRBD2. The CDR3 length is 14 residues. From germline, CDR1 is SQVTM and CDR2 ANQGSEA. With 4 bases clipped from V and 0 bases from J, the junction kept 3 bases outside the gene matches. The CDR3 reads CSVATSGLSYEQYF. The CDR3 DNA sequence: TGCAGCGTTGCGACTAGCGGGCTCTCCTACGAGCAGTACTTC.

This clone was detected only once. The chain recombines TRBV30 with TRBJ2-6, with D uncertain. This CDR3 is built from 18 residues. Looked up from germline, CDR1 is GTSNPN and CDR2 is SVGIG (reference sequence). Trimming removed 3 bases at V and 2 bases at J, with 20 bases between. In DNA, the CDR3 is TGTGCCTGGAGCGAGACTTTCTCGAGGCGCCCTGGGGCCAACGTCCTGACTTTC. Its protein is CAWSETFSRRPGANVLTF.

Here the CDR3 reads CASSEWGTVEEKLFF. CDR3 bases: TGTGCCAGCAGTGAATGGGGGACAGTGGAAGAAAAACTGTTTTTT. The V call is TRBV25-1, the J call TRBJ1-4; TRBD1 aligns across 7 bases. The length of the CDR3 is 15 residues. V lost 1 base and J lost 8; bases outside the gene matches: 7. CDR1 and CDR2 (germline): MGHDK, SYGVNS.

Details on this clone: Other nucleotide sequences in the sample specify the same CDR3. V and J are TRBV7-2 and TRBJ1-3; D may be TRBD1 (6 bases). Between the trimmed V and J ends, which lost 6 bases and 1 base, there was a span of 10 bases. This CDR3 comprises 14 residues. Germline CDR1 SGHTA, CDR2 FQGNSA. CDR3 nucleotides: TGTGCCAGCAGTCGCACAGGGTCTGGAAACACCATATATTTT. Its translation is CASSRTGSGNTIYF.

The V gene is TRBV7-2, the J gene TRBJ2-1; D is possibly TRBD2 (7 bases). The CDR3 totals 15 residues. From germline, CDR1 is SGHTA and CDR2 FQGNSA. V lost 10 bases, J lost 7 bases, and 23 bases lay in between. This CDR3 reads CAILLGPRGANEQFF. The CDR3 DNA reads TGTGCCATCCTACTCGGTCCCCGGGGGGCGAATGAGCAGTTCTTC.

The chain uses TRBV5-1 and TRBJ1-2; D uncertain. Trimming pared 0 bases from V and 8 bases from J, leaving 8 bases between. Germline loops: CDR1 SGHRS, CDR2 YFSETQ. The CDR3 consists of 12 residues. The CDR3 DNA reads as TGCGCCAGCAGCTTGGAAGCGTCCGGCTACACCTTC. It yields the protein CASSLEASGYTF.

The V and J genes are TRBV7-2 and TRBJ1-2, with D unclear. Trimming took off 5 bases at V and 2 bases at J, with 12 bases between the two ends. Germline V lookup: CDR1 SGHTA, CDR2 FQGNSA. The CDR3 consists of 14 residues. The DNA of the CDR3 is TGTGCCAGCAGCCCATGGACGGCGAACTATGGCTACACCTTC. Its translation: CASSPWTANYGYTF.

The genes are TRBV27 and TRBJ2-3; no definite D call. Trimming took off 3 bases at V and 5 bases at J, with 12 bases between the two ends. The germline V gene encodes CDR1 MNHEY and CDR2 SMNVEV (reference sequence). The CDR3 loop spans 14 amino acids. The CDR3 region is CASSLGIARDTQYF. The CDR3 nucleotides are TGTGCCAGCAGTTTGGGGATAGCTCGAGATACGCAGTATTTT.

This rearrangement joins TRBV3-1 (or the pseudogene TRBV3-2) to TRBJ1-6; unclear D gene. The CDR3 runs 13 residues. V dropped 2 bases and J dropped 10 bases, with 9 bases sitting between them. Per the germline V gene, CDR1 is LGHDT and CDR2 is YNNKEL (reference sequence). As DNA, the CDR3 is TGTGCCAGCAGCCAAAGTTCGGACTCACCCCTCCACTTT. Translated: CASSQSSDSPLHF.

The genes are TRBV6-5 and TRBJ1-4; no reliable D call. The CDR3 is 14 amino acids. The germline V gene has CDR1 MNHEY and CDR2 SVGAGI. Trimming removed 7 bases from V and 8 bases from J, with 17 bases in between. As DNA, the CDR3 is TGTGCCAGCAAGGAGGTACAGAGAGGGGAAAAACTGTTTTTT. It encodes CASKEVQRGEKLFF.

This clone was seen once. The J gene is TRBJ2-7, the V gene TRBV10-3; no clear D gene. The CDR3 spans 12 residues. Per germline, CDR1 ENHRY and CDR2 SYGVKD. V lost 8 bases and J 0 bases, leaving 8 bases between the germline ends. CDR3 DNA: TGTGCCATCGGTACCGTCTCCTACGAGCAGTACTTC. Translation: CAIGTVSYEQYF.